The rows below give T cell receptor beta chains drawn from one sample of a study of blood T cells in healthy people across ages. Via MiXCR, TCRdb re-called the 5' RACE reads, giving one row per CDR3 protein. The sample has roughly 900,000 distinct CDR3 sequences, more than 25% seen once. Source material: blood. All receptors come from a woman at least 80 years old in good health. The CDR3 runs from the conserved cysteine through the conserved F or W. The D gene is left open where the match is weak. The size of a clone is reported for some rows only, either as once, few or many, or as a class for expanded clones.

TRBV21-1	TRBJ2-1	-	few	18	TGTGCCAGCAGCGGGACTAGCGGGAGGGCCAAATCCTACAATGAGCAGTTCTTC	CASSGTSGRAKSYNEQFF
TRBV15	TRBJ1-2	TRBD1	-	16	TGTGCCACCAGCAAAGGGGGCGACAGGGGGCGACGGGGTCACACCTTC	CATSKGGDRGRRGHTF
TRBV3-1	TRBJ2-3	-	-	14	TGTGCCGGCAGCTTGGGACCTCGCACAGATACGCAGTATTTT	CAGSLGPRTDTQYF
TRBV5-4	TRBJ2-5	TRBD2	-	15	TGTGCCAGCAGCTTAAGAGCGGGGGGGCAAGAGACCCAGTACTTC	CASSLRAGGQETQYF
TRBV6-1	TRBJ2-2	-	few	17	TGTGCCAGCGGGGCCCGGCTGTCTAGCTATTCCACCGGGGAGCTGTTTTTT	CASGARLSSYSTGELFF
TRBV2	TRBJ1-6	-	-	14	TGTGCCAGCAGCCCACAGGGAACAAATTCACCCCTCCACTTT	CASSPQGTNSPLHF
TRBV6-5	TRBJ1-1	-	few	14	TGTGCCAGCAGAGGAGGGGGTTCGTACACTGAAGCTTTCTTT	CASRGGGSYTEAFF
TRBV10-3	TRBJ1-2	-	many	13	TGTGCCATCAGTGAGCAGGCGGTCTATGGCTACACCTTC	CAISEQAVYGYTF
TRBV3-1	TRBJ1-2	-	-	14	TGTGCCAGCAGCCCCCTAATGGCCACCTATGGCTACACCTTC	CASSPLMATYGYTF
TRBV5-4	TRBJ1-2	TRBD1	many	16	TGTGCCAGCAGCTTAGGAGGGGGCCAGGGGGGCAATGGCTACACCTTC	CASSLGGGQGGNGYTF
TRBV12-3/TRBV12-4	TRBJ2-1	-	many	13	TGTGCCAGCAGCTTGACCAGTCAGAATGAGCAGTTCTTC	CASSLTSQNEQFF
TRBV28	TRBJ1-1	TRBD1	-	15	TGTGCCAGCAATAACAGGGGGCGCGGGAACACTGAAGCTTTCTTT	CASNNRGRGNTEAFF
TRBV20-1	TRBJ2-7	-	many	12	TGCAGTGCTAGGCCGGGACAAATGGAGCAGTACTTC	CSARPGQMEQYF
TRBV18	TRBJ1-2	-	few	14	TGTGCCAGCTCACTCAGGACAGAACAGAGGGGCTACACCTTC	CASSLRTEQRGYTF
TRBV20-1	TRBJ2-5	-	many	19	TGCAGTGCTAGATCCCAAGGTTCAGAGGCTGAACCCTCCCAAGAGACCCAGTACTTC	CSARSQGSEAEPSQETQYF
TRBV9	TRBJ1-2	TRBD1	many	15	TGTGCCAGCAGCGCTGAGACAGGGTTTAACTATGGCTACACCTTC	CASSAETGFNYGYTF
TRBV5-5	TRBJ2-2	-	once	14	TGTGCCAGCAGCTTATTCTGGGAGCGGGGGGAGCTGTTTTTT	CASSLFWERGELFF
TRBV27	TRBJ2-7	TRBD1	few	13	TGTACCAGCAGTAGACAGGGGGCCTACGAGCAGTACTTC	CTSSRQGAYEQYF
TRBV20-1	TRBJ2-1	-	-	15	TGCAGTGCTAGAGATCATGGCCGGGAAAACAATGAGCAGTTCTTC	CSARDHGRENNEQFF
TRBV20-1	TRBJ2-1	TRBD2	many	16	TGCAGTGCTAGAGGACTAGCGGGGGGATCCTACAATGAGCAGTTCTTC	CSARGLAGGSYNEQFF
TRBV19	TRBJ2-1	-	-	17	TGTGCCACCCACCCTAGGGGGGACTTAAGCTCCTACAATGAGCAGTTCTTC	CATHPRGDLSSYNEQFF
TRBV18	TRBJ2-1	-	many	13	TGTGCCAGCTCACCAGTTAAATACCATGAGCAGTTCTTC	CASSPVKYHEQFF
TRBV12-3/TRBV12-4	TRBJ2-3	-	once	16	TGTGCCAGCAGTTTATATGTGGGGGGCCTCACAGATACGCAGTATTTT	CASSLYVGGLTDTQYF
TRBV7-9	TRBJ2-2	-	-	15	TGTGCCAGCAGGTTTCGGGACTCGAACACCGGGGAGCTGTTTTTT	CASRFRDSNTGELFF
TRBV6-4	TRBJ2-2	TRBD1	-	15	TGTGCCACGCCAAAACAGGGGAAGAACACCGGGGAGCTGTTTTTT	CATPKQGKNTGELFF
TRBV6-2/TRBV6-3	TRBJ2-3	-	many	17	TGTGCCAGCAGCACCCGAAAAAGGACTCGCCGAGTGGATACGCAGTATTTT	CASSTRKRTRRVDTQYF
TRBV4-3	TRBJ2-1	-	-	12	TGCGCCAGCAGCCAGGGACCAGCTCAGCAGTTCTTC	CASSQGPAQQFF
TRBV20-1	TRBJ2-3	-	many	15	TGCAGTGCCGCAGGGGCCCGGTCTAGCACAGATACGCAGTATTTT	CSAAGARSSTDTQYF
TRBV15	TRBJ2-3	-	-	16	TGTGCCACCAGCAGAGATTTTCAGGGTGGTGCAGATACGCAGTATTTT	CATSRDFQGGADTQYF